One TCR beta chain is described in this entry. Its cognate antigen is unknown. This specimen belongs to a study of chemoradiotherapy in HPV16-positive cancers. Clones were sequenced by immunoSEQ multiplex PCR, and TCRdb holds only the in-frame ones, with some missing. The profile shows 20,000 to 25,000 clones, 86% of them singletons. The study, taken as a whole, reports: HPV-specific T cells were functionally defined from only a couple of HPV16-positive patients.

The CDR3 consists of 15 residues. J was trimmed by 4 bases and V by 4 bases; bases with no gene match: 8. CDR1 and CDR2 (germline): MGHRA, YSYEKL. The receptor was isolated from a human donor with HPV-associated anogenital cancer. The rearrangement uses TRBV4-1 and TRBJ2-7, with 9 bases aligning to TRBD1. This material consisted of blood, taken from a patient who underwent chemoradiotherapy. CDR3 bases: TGCGCCAGCAGCCGAGGGTGGGGACAGGGTTACGAGCAGTACTTC. Encoded protein: CASSRGWGQGYEQYF.